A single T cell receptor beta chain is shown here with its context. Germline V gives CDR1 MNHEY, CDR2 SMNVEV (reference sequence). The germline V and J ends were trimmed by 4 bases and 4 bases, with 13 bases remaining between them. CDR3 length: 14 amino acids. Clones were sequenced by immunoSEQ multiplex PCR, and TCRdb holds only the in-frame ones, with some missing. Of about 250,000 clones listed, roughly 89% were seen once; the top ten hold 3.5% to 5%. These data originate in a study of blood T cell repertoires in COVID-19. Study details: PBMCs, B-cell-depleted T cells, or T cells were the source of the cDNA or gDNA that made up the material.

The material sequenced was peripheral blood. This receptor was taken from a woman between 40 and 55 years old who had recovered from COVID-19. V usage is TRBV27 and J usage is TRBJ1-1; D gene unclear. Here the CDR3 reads CASSSQGVSTEAFF. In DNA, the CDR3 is TGTGCCAGCAGTTCACAAGGAGTAAGCACTGAAGCTTTCTTT.